The next 6 T cell receptor beta chains were all read from a single sample in a study of CD4+ T cells in melanoma. Assay: immunoSEQ multiplex PCR; the TCRdb copy retains only in-frame clones and omits some. The table records around 100,000 clones, 80% to 95% of them present only once. The material sequenced was peripheral blood. Source of these receptors: a human donor with melanoma.

The chain recombines TRBV5-6 with TRBJ1-1; 9 bases line up with TRBD1. The CDR3 extends over 16 amino acids. The trim removed 3 bases at V and 0 bases at J, leaving 6 bases unmatched. Germline V CDR1 and CDR2: SGHDT, YYEEEE. The CDR3: CASSWTGVSMNTEAFF. CDR3 sequence (DNA): TGTGCCAGCAGCTGGACAGGGGTCAGCATGAACACTGAAGCTTTCTTT.

The V and J genes are TRBV7-8 and TRBJ1-1; 11 nucleotides line up with TRBD1. The CDR3 spans 15 residues. V shed 5 bases, J shed 4 bases, and the junction held 6 bases outside the gene matches. Germline V gene data show CDR1 as SGHVS and CDR2 as FQNEAQ. The CDR3 protein is CASSLGTGGGTEAFF. CDR3 nucleotides: TGTGCCAGCAGCCTAGGGACAGGGGGAGGCACTGAAGCTTTCTTT.

The chain is built from TRBV19 and TRBJ2-2; 8 positions agree with TRBD2. The CDR3 totals 16 residues. CDR1 is LNHDA and CDR2 is SQIVND in the germline V gene (reference sequence). J gave up 4 bases and V 4 bases, and 8 bases lay outside the gene matches. DNA of the CDR3: TGTGCCAGTAGTAGGACTGCCGGGGGGGCCACCGGGGAGCTGTTTTTT. It is translated as CASSRTAGGATGELFF.

The V call is TRBV27, the J call TRBJ2-7, with 8 bases aligning to TRBD1. With 5 bases clipped from V and 1 base from J, the junction kept 10 bases outside the gene matches. The CDR3 runs 16 residues. Germline V CDR1 and CDR2: MNHEY, SMNVEV (reference sequence). CDR3 residues: CASSRTGSVLSYEQYF. In nucleotides, the CDR3 is TGTGCCAGCAGTAGGACAGGGTCGGTATTGTCCTACGAGCAGTACTTC.

The rearrangement uses TRBV7-9 and TRBJ1-2, with D perhaps matching TRBD1 (6 bases). V was trimmed by 2 bases and J by 6 bases, leaving 10 bases between them. This CDR3 is built from 13 residues. In germline, CDR1 is SEHNR, CDR2 FQNEAQ (reference sequence). The CDR3 bases are TGTGCCAGCAGCTTATTGGGGGGGCATGGCTACACCTTC. Amino acid sequence: CASSLLGGHGYTF.

The chain carries TRBV19 and TRBJ2-3; TRBD2 matches at 7 bases. Germline CDR1 is LNHDA and CDR2 is SQIVND (reference sequence). The CDR3 is 13 amino acids. V gave up 11 bases and J gave up 2 bases; unmatched junction bases: 7. CDR3 coding DNA: TGTGCCGGGAGGGACGGCCTCACAGATACGCAGTATTTT. Encoded protein: CAGRDGLTDTQYF.